Listed here are 21 T cell receptor beta chains from one sample, sequenced in a study of type 1 regulatory T cells. MiXCR, applied by TCRdb to the reads, yields one record per CDR3 protein. This repertoire shows approximately 100,000 distinct CDR3 sequences, roughly 30% found once; its top ten account for 2.2%. Sequencing was carried out using CD4+ T cells, either the whole sample or a sorted fraction (not recorded which). The receptors were gathered from a human donor in good health.

This clonotype came up a few times. The CDR3 DNA is TGCAGTGCTAGTGCAGATGGGGAGACCCAGTACTTC. It codes for CSASADGETQYF. The chain uses TRBV20-1 and TRBJ2-5, with D unresolved. The CDR3 runs 12 residues. Trimming took 3 bases from V and 5 from J, leaving 10 bases between them. Germline V gene lookup returns CDR1 DFQATT and CDR2 SNEGSKA (reference sequence).

This clonotype was found a few times. The rearrangement links TRBV7-9 to TRBJ2-3; 10 nucleotides align to TRBD2. The CDR3 is 15 amino acids. Germline V gives CDR1 SEHNR, CDR2 FQNEAQ (reference sequence). V shed 3 bases, J shed 4 bases, and the junction held 4 bases outside the gene matches. In DNA, the CDR3 is TGTGCCAGCAGCTTGTCTAGCGGGAGTGCAGATACGCAGTATTTT. It translates to CASSLSSGSADTQYF.

This clonotype was seen only a few times. The rearrangement uses TRBV3-1 and TRBJ1-3; TRBD1 matches 10 bases. The CDR3 sequence is 16 residues long. After removal of 3 bases from V and 3 bases from J, the junction contained 5 bases not matched to a gene. The germline V gene encodes CDR1 LGHDT and CDR2 YNNKEL (reference sequence). CDR3 protein: CASSQRQGAGGNTIYF. The DNA of the CDR3 is TGTGCCAGCAGCCAGAGACAGGGGGCTGGTGGAAACACCATATATTTT.

This clonotype was picked up a small number of times. V usage is TRBV6-2 or TRBV6-3 and J usage is TRBJ2-7, with unresolved D. The germline gives CDR1 MNHEY, CDR2 SVGEGT. V was trimmed by 0 bases and J by 0 bases, leaving 6 bases between them. This CDR3 comprises 14 residues. The CDR3, as DNA: TGTGCCAGCAGTTACTCGGTTGCCTCCTACGAGCAGTACTTC. Protein: CASSYSVASYEQYF.

The chain recombines TRBV4-3 with TRBJ2-2; D might be TRBD1 (6 bases). Trimming stripped 4 bases from V and 4 bases from J, with 19 bases between. Looked up from germline, CDR1 is LGHNA and CDR2 is YSLEER. The CDR3 consists of 17 residues. CDR3 protein: CASSRNSGGFGTGELFF. CDR3 bases: TGCGCCAGCAGCCGGAATTCTGGGGGCTTCGGCACCGGGGAGCTGTTTTTT.

The chain uses TRBV29-1 and TRBJ1-4, with D possibly being TRBD1 (5 bases). CDR3 length: 13 amino acids. With 7 bases removed from V and 7 bases from J, the gap between germline ends came to 16 bases. CDR1 SQVTM and CDR2 ANQGSEA come from the germline V gene. This CDR3 is CSAFRGLGEKLFF. The CDR3 region has the DNA TGCAGCGCGTTTCGGGGCCTCGGTGAAAAACTGTTTTTT. The whole variable domain, remainder taken from reference TRBV29-1 and TRBJ1-4, is SAVISQKPSRDICQRGTSLTIQCQVDSQVTMMFWYRQQPGQSLTLIATANQGSEATYESGFVIDKFPISRPNLTFSTLTVSNMSPEDSSIYLCSAFRGLGEKLFFGSGTQLSVL.

The chain couples TRBV7-9 to TRBJ1-5; no clear D gene. V gave up 6 bases and J gave up 2 bases, with 8 bases separating them. CDR1 and CDR2 from the germline V gene are SEHNR and FQNEAQ (reference sequence). The CDR3 is 13 amino acids. The CDR3 here is CASSSEGNQPQHF. The CDR3 DNA reads as TGTGCCAGCAGTTCTGAAGGCAATCAGCCCCAGCATTTT.

This clonotype turned up a few times. The chain joins TRBV5-1 to TRBJ2-1; 7 positions agree with TRBD1. CDR3 size: 15 residues. Germline V gene data show CDR1 as SGHRS and CDR2 as YFSETQ. J lost 8 bases, V lost 0 bases, and 8 bases had no gene match. CDR3 amino acids: CASSLGTGVSDEQFF. CDR3 DNA sequence: TGCGCCAGCAGCTTGGGGACAGGAGTCTCGGATGAGCAGTTCTTC.

This clonotype has more than one count but fewer than ten. CDR3 amino acids: CASSLSPGQRYGYTF. Here the CDR3 DNA reads TGTGCCAGCAGTCTATCTCCGGGACAGCGCTATGGCTACACCTTC. This rearrangement joins TRBV28 to TRBJ1-2; 7 nucleotides line up with TRBD1. This CDR3 comprises 15 residues. CDR1 is MDHEN and CDR2 is SYDVKM in the germline V gene. V trimming: 5 bases; J trimming: 4 bases; junction bases outside the gene matches: 10.

The chain links TRBV25-1 to TRBJ2-5; 8 nucleotides line up with TRBD1. J gave up 1 base and V 10 bases, and 2 bases lay outside the gene matches. Looked up from germline, CDR1 is MGHDK and CDR2 is SYGVNS. This CDR3 has 12 residues. CDR3 sequence: CATRGPQETQYF. The CDR3 nucleotides read TGTGCCACCAGGGGGCCCCAAGAGACCCAGTACTTC.

The gene calls are TRBV20-1 and TRBJ1-5; D perhaps matches TRBD1 (5 bases). This CDR3 is built from 16 residues. Trimming removed 3 bases from V and 5 bases from J, with 20 bases in between. The germline V gene has CDR1 DFQATT and CDR2 SNEGSKA (reference sequence). CDR3 protein: CSARHYGGGSHQPQHF. Here the CDR3 DNA reads TGCAGTGCTAGGCACTACGGGGGGGGATCGCATCAGCCCCAGCATTTT.

The chain employs TRBV4-3 and TRBJ1-1, with D unresolved. V lost 1 base, J lost 5 bases, and 11 bases lay in between. CDR1 LGHNA and CDR2 YSLEER come from the germline V gene. This CDR3 has 14 amino acids. Here the CDR3 DNA reads TGCGCCAGCAGCCAAGCAATCGGTATTACTGAAGCTTTCTTT. This gives the protein CASSQAIGITEAFF.

The J gene is TRBJ1-1, the V gene TRBV5-1; 7 nucleotides match TRBD1. J lost 2 bases, V lost 4 bases, and 11 bases had no gene match. Germline V CDR1 and CDR2: SGHRS, YFSETQ. This CDR3 has 16 amino acids. DNA of the CDR3: TGCGCCAGCAGCCAGGATCCGACAGGGACTAACACTGAAGCTTTCTTT. It encodes CASSQDPTGTNTEAFF.

This clonotype was detected only once. J is TRBJ2-7 and V is TRBV20-1; no reliable D call. The CDR3 has 12 amino acids. Looked up from germline, CDR1 is DFQATT and CDR2 is SNEGSKA (reference sequence). V was shortened by 3 bases and J by 6 bases, with 12 bases between the two germline ends. The CDR3 here is CSARPGSLEQYF. The DNA of the CDR3 is TGCAGTGCTAGGCCCGGGTCCCTCGAGCAGTACTTC.

V usage is TRBV7-2 and J usage is TRBJ2-5; D may be TRBD2 (5 bases). Germline lookup yields CDR1 SGHTA and CDR2 FQGNSA. The CDR3 runs to 14 residues. V was clipped by 6 bases and J by 1 base, with 12 bases between them. The CDR3 here is CASSKRRVQETQYF. Here the CDR3 DNA reads TGTGCCAGCAGTAAGAGGCGGGTCCAAGAGACCCAGTACTTC.

V usage is TRBV27 and J usage is TRBJ2-4; D call uncertain. The germline gives CDR1 MNHEY, CDR2 SMNVEV (reference sequence). The V gene lost 5 bases and the J gene lost 3 bases, with 11 bases spanning the gap. The CDR3 totals 14 residues. As DNA, the CDR3 is TGTGCCAGCAGTCCCCGTGGTGTCAAAAACATTCAGTACTTC. This sequence encodes CASSPRGVKNIQYF.

This clonotype appeared a few times. The rearrangement uses TRBV5-1 and TRBJ2-1, with 12 bases aligning to TRBD2. CDR1 SGHRS and CDR2 YFSETQ come from the germline V gene. The length of the CDR3 is 15 residues. The trim removed 4 bases at V and 3 bases at J, leaving 2 bases unmatched. CDR3 bases: TGCGCCAGCAGCCCGACTAGCGGGAGCTACAATGAGCAGTTCTTC. Protein: CASSPTSGSYNEQFF.

This CDR3 is CAISEAAGAEQYF. The CDR3 nucleotides are TGTGCCATCAGTGAGGCCGCCGGCGCCGAGCAGTACTTC. The chain couples TRBV10-3 to TRBJ2-7; D unclear. This CDR3 is 13 amino acids long. Germline V gives CDR1 ENHRY, CDR2 SYGVKD. With 2 bases removed from V and 6 bases from J, the gap between germline ends came to 11 bases.

The chain combines TRBV7-9 with TRBJ2-2, with TRBD2 matching over 12 bases. CDR3 length: 18 residues. V lost 6 bases to trimming and J lost 3 bases; unmatched junction nucleotides: 11. Germline V CDR1 and CDR2: SEHNR, FQNEAQ (reference sequence). CDR3 coding DNA: TGTGCCAGCAGTCGTACTAGCGGGAGGCCCAGGGACACCGGGGAGCTGTTTTTT. It specifies CASSRTSGRPRDTGELFF.

The gene calls are TRBV20-1 and TRBJ1-1; 10 bases agree with TRBD1. Germline trimming cut 3 bases from V and 7 bases from J; bases unmatched to any gene: 11. Germline V CDR1 and CDR2: DFQATT, SNEGSKA (reference sequence). The CDR3 loop spans 15 amino acids. In DNA, the CDR3 is TGCAGTGCTAGTGACAGAGGGACAGGGGCTGTTGAAGCTTTCTTT. Its protein is CSASDRGTGAVEAFF.

This clonotype was observed a few times. The chain carries TRBV28 and TRBJ2-1; 7 bases map to TRBD2. The CDR3 spans 15 residues. Germline assignment: CDR1 MDHEN and CDR2 SYDVKM. The V and J ends lost 3 bases and 3 bases, in that order; junction bases with no gene match: 5. The CDR3 DNA reads as TGTGCCAGCAGTTTCCCGTCTAGCGGCTACAATGAGCAGTTCTTC. This codes for CASSFPSSGYNEQFF.